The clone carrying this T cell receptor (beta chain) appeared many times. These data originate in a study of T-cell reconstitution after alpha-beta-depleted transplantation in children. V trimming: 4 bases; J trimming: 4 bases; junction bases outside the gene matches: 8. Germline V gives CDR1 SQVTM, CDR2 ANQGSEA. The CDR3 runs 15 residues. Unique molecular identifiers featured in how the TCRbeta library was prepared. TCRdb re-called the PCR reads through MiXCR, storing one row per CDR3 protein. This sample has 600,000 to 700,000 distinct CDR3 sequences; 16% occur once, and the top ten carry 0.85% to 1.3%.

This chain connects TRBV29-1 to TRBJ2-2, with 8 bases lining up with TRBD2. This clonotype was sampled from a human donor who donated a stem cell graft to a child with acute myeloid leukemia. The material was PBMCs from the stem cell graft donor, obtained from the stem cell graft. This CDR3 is CSVGWAGGLTGELFF. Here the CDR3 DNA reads TGCAGCGTTGGATGGGCGGGGGGCCTCACCGGGGAGCTGTTTTTT.